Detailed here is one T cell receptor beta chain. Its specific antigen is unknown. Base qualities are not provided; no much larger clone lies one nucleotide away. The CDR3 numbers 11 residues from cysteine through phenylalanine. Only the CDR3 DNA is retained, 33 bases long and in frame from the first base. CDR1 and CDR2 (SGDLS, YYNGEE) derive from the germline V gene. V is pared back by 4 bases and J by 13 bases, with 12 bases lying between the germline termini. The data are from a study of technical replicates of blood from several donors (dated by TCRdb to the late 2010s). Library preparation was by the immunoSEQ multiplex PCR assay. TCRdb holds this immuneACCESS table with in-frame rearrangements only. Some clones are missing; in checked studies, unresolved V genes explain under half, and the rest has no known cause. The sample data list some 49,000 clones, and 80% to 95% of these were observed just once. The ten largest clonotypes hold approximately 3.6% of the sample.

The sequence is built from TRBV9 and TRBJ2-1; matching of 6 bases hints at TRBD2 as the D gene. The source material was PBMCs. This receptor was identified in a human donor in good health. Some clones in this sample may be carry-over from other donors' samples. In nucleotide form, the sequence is TGTGCCAGCAGCCCCGGGACTTCCCAGTTCTTC. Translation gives CASSPGTSQFF.